Included here is one T cell receptor (beta chain) sequence, with context. The data are from a study of blood T cell repertoires in COVID-19. The overall study: The United States, Italy and Spain were the sources of the acute and convalescent COVID-19 samples. T cells, B-cell-depleted T cells, or PBMCs provided the cDNA or gDNA that served as material.

Authors' analysis steps: Quantification of nucleated cells was approximated via reference gene primer amplification. The repertoire was sequenced with immunoSEQ multiplex PCR; TCRdb's copy has only in-frame clones and lacks some. V, J and clone size are those of that table, while D and trimming were read from the DNA. The table includes 150,000 to 200,000 clones, roughly 90% detected once. J was trimmed by 2 bases and V by 6 bases; bases with no gene match: 7. This CDR3 region has 14 residues. CDR1 and CDR2 from the germline V gene are SGHRS and YFSETQ. The chain combines TRBV5-1 with TRBJ2-7; 8 bases map to TRBD1. The sample consisted of peripheral blood. The TCR sequence derives from a man aged 50 to 60 with acute or convalescent COVID-19. DNA of the CDR3: TGCGCCAGCACCCAGAGACAGGGGACCTACGAGCAGTACTTC. Translated: CASTQRQGTYEQYF.